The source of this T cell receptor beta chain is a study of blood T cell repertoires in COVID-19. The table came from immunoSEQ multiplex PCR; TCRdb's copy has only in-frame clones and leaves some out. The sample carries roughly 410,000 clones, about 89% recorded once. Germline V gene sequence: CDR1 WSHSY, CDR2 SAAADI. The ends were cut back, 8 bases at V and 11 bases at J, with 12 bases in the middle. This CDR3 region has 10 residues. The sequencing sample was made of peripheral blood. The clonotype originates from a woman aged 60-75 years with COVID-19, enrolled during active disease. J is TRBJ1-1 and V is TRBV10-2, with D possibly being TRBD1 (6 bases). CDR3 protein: CASGEGGAFF. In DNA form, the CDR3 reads TGCGCCAGCGGGGAGGGGGGGGCTTTCTTT.